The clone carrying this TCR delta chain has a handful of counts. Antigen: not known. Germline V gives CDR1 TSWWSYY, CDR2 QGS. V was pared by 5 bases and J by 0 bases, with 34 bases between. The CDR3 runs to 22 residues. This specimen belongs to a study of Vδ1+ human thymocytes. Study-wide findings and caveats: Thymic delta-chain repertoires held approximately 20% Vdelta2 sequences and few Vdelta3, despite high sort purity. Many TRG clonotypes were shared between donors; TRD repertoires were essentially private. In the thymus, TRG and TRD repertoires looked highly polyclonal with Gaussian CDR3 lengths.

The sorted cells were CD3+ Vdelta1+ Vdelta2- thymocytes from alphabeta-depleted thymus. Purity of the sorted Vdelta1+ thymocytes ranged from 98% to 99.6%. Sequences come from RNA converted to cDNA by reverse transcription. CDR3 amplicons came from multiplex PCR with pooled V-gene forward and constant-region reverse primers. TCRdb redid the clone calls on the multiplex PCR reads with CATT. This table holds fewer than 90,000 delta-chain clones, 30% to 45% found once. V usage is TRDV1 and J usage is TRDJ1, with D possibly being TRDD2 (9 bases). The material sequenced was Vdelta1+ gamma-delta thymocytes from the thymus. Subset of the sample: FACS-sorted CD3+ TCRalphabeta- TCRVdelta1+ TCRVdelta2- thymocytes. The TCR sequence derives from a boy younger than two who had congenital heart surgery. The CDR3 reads CALGKTLPTVPGGPTYTDKLIF. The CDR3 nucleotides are TGTGCTCTTGGGAAAACCCTTCCTACGGTTCCTGGGGGACCTACGTACACCGATAAACTCATCTTT.